The 8 T cell receptor beta chains below all came from one sample that was sequenced in a study of monozygotic twins with cystic fibrosis. The method was immunoSEQ multiplex PCR; TCRdb's version includes in-frame clones alone and lacks a portion of them. Of around 30,000 clones in the sample, around 81% were seen once. Sequenced sample: blood. The source of these receptors is a girl aged 2 to 9 with cystic fibrosis.

This clone has a single count. The J gene is TRBJ2-7, the V gene TRBV7-2; 7 bases fit TRBD2. After removal of 4 bases from V and 0 bases from J, the junction contained 9 bases not matched to a gene. This CDR3 contains 16 residues. Germline values: CDR1 SGHTA, CDR2 FQGNSA. The CDR3 sequence is CASSSGRDFNSYEQYF. CDR3 sequence (DNA): TGTGCCAGCAGCTCTGGGAGGGACTTCAACTCCTACGAGCAGTACTTC.

This clone was seen once. The chain is built from TRBV27 and TRBJ2-1; TRBD2 agrees at 16 bases. Germline V CDR1 and CDR2: MNHEY, SMNVEV (reference sequence). This CDR3 has 15 residues. V shed 5 bases and J 13 bases; nucleotides not matched to a gene: 8. The CDR3 DNA sequence: TGTGCCAGCAGTCCCGGGACTAGCGGGAGGGCCGGCCAGTTCTTC. Translating gives CASSPGTSGRAGQFF.

This chain joins TRBV2 and TRBJ1-5; TRBD1 aligns across 8 bases. V shed 6 bases, J shed 3 bases, and the junction held 7 bases outside the gene matches. This CDR3 region has 15 residues. Germline V gene lookup returns CDR1 SNHLY and CDR2 FYNNEI. CDR3 sequence: CASRSQGVANQPQHF. The DNA for the CDR3 is TGTGCCAGCAGGTCACAGGGGGTGGCCAATCAGCCCCAGCATTTT.

This clone was observed once. The V call is TRBV6-6, the J call TRBJ2-7; 8 bases are a match to TRBD1. Germline CDR1 and CDR2: MNHNY and SVGAGI (reference sequence). V dropped 4 bases and J dropped 0; count of bases not matched to a gene: 8. The CDR3 extends over 16 amino acids. CDR3 loop: CASSLARQGASYEQYF. The CDR3 DNA sequence: TGTGCCAGCAGTTTGGCGCGTCAGGGGGCCTCCTACGAGCAGTACTTC.

This sequence joins TRBV14 and TRBJ1-4; a possible D gene is TRBD1 (6 bases). From germline, CDR1 is SGHDN and CDR2 FVKESK. The CDR3 is made up of 15 amino acids. Trimming removed 5 bases from V and 4 bases from J, with 14 bases in between. CDR3 DNA: TGTGCCAGCAGCGCGCGACAGGAGATTAATGAAAAACTGTTTTTT. This codes for CASSARQEINEKLFF.

This clone was recorded a few times. The CDR3 is CASSEGSRTGASGYTF. The CDR3 bases are TGTGCCAGCAGTGAAGGATCTCGGACAGGGGCTTCTGGCTACACCTTC. This rearrangement joins TRBV2 to TRBJ1-2, with 9 bases aligning to TRBD1. Losses at the gene ends were 1 base for V and 7 bases for J; bases not matched to a gene: 10. This CDR3 contains 16 residues. In germline, CDR1 is SNHLY, CDR2 FYNNEI. Full variable domain (outside the CDR3, taken from reference TRBV2 and TRBJ1-2): EPEVTQTPSHQVTQMGQEVILRCVPISNHLYFYWYRQILGQKVEFLVSFYNNEISEKSEIFDDQFSVERPDGSNFTLKIRSTKLEDSAMYFCASSEGSRTGASGYTFGSGTRLTVV.

CDR3 sequence reads: CASSQGQGGYGYTF. The DNA of the CDR3 is TGCGCCAGCAGCCAAGGGCAGGGTGGCTATGGCTACACCTTC. This chain links TRBV4-1 with TRBJ1-2; a weak D match, TRBD1 (5 bases). CDR3 length equals 14 residues. Trimming pared 1 base from V and 4 bases from J, leaving 10 bases between. Per germline, CDR1 MGHRA and CDR2 YSYEKL.

The chain employs TRBV4-2 and TRBJ2-3; 7 nucleotides agree with TRBD2. This CDR3 is 16 amino acids long. V gave up 0 bases and J gave up 6 bases; unmatched junction bases: 9. The germline V gene has CDR1 LGHNA and CDR2 YNFKEQ. The CDR3 spells CASSQERSGIRDTQYF. CDR3 DNA sequence: TGTGCCAGCAGCCAAGAGAGGAGCGGGATTCGGGATACGCAGTATTTT.